This T cell receptor beta chain was profiled in a study of technical replicates of blood from several donors. This CDR3 comprises 15 residues. Germline V gives CDR1 MNHEY, CDR2 SMNVEV (reference sequence). The V gene lost 4 bases and the J gene lost 5 bases, with 17 bases spanning the gap. Sequencing used immunoSEQ multiplex PCR; TCRdb keeps in-frame clones, though not all of them. The sample records 75,000 to 100,000 clones, 85% to 95% being singletons. The clonotype originates from a human donor in good health. This chain connects TRBV27 to TRBJ1-2; weak D call: TRBD1 (6 bases). The sequencing input was T cells isolated from PBMCs. The CDR3 loop is CASSSRGEPPYGYTF. The CDR3 DNA reads TGTGCCAGCAGTTCCAGGGGCGAGCCGCCATATGGCTACACCTTC.